Given below is one T cell receptor beta chain in context. Its antigen has not been determined. It has no much larger one-base neighbor in the sample; base qualities were not kept. Participants in the prospective study were aged roughly 18 to 89 years, lived in about two dozen United States geographic areas, and enrolled through a virtual design. In the prospective study, participants were assigned to cohorts based on the clinical history participants reported in a screening survey and a study questionnaire. ImmuneRACE Cohort 3 recovered participants were defined by two consecutive negative NP/OP PCR tests, healthcare professional clearance, or symptom resolution. Each participant in the prospective study had whole blood, serum and a nasopharyngeal or oropharyngeal swab collected by mobile phlebotomists. Additional blood draws and questionnaires over an approximately 2-month period could optionally be provided by prospective study participants. Before DNA extraction, blood samples from the prospective study were shipped at room temperature or frozen.

This sample is drawn from a study of blood T cell repertoires in COVID-19 (TCRdb year 2020). About the study as a whole: Collaborator samples came from the United States, Italy and Spain and covered acute and convalescent phases of COVID-19. The prospective study material was composed of cDNA or gDNA derived from T cells, B-cell-depleted T cells, or PBMCs. Deeply sampled blood TCRbeta repertoires from subjects exposed to, actively infected with, or recovered from COVID-19 were included in the dataset. A freely available public database, intended as a resource for researchers studying the immune response to SARS-CoV-2, is where the repertoires were released. Samples were obtained from the ongoing ImmuneRACE study (first 160 participants) and from approximately 1,200 subjects provided by 6 global collaborators. The sample metadata nearly always contained a de-identified subject ID, COVID-19 status, age in years and sex. Where HLA class I and class II types were available, the types were taken from metadata supplied by the sample provider, not from assay-based typing.

Paper-wide results and their limitations: Clinical and demographic metadata were provided uncurated, with the amount varying by source and participant.

TCRbeta CDR3 regions were amplified from genomic DNA using the immunoSEQ Assay, a bias-controlled multiplex PCR. The published analysis was carried out like this. Within the assay, amplification of reference gene primers was used to estimate how many nucleated cells each sample contained. To quantify the absolute abundance of each unique TCRbeta CDR3 rearrangement, sequence reads were collapsed and filtered. For each sample, productive Simpson clonality was calculated by taking the square root of Simpson's diversity index across productive rearrangements. TCRdb obtained this table from immuneACCESS and retained in-frame rearrangements with V and J assigned. These tables miss some clones; where compared with another copy, unresolved V genes account for less than half of the shortfall, and the remainder is unexplained. V, J and clone size were drawn from that table, and D and trimming were deduced from the DNA. Present in this sample are about 340,000 clones, more than 90% of which were seen just once. The top ten constitute about 18% of the sample.

There are 16 amino acids in the CDR3, from cysteine to phenylalanine inclusive. Of all the DNA, just the CDR3 is kept, 48 bases in frame from base 1. CDR1 KGHDR and CDR2 SFDVKD are derived from the germline V gene. Here V drops 0 bases and J drops 0 bases, and the junction holds 2 bases not matched to any gene. The rearranged segments are TRBV24-1 and TRBJ2-3, with 7 middle bases fitting TRBD1. The receptor's source is a young woman who had recovered from COVID-19. Sequenced material: PBMCs or T cells enriched from blood (not recorded which). DNA sequence: TGTGCCACCAGTGATTTGCCGGGACAGAGCACAGATACGCAGTATTTT. This yields the protein CATSDLPGQSTDTQYF.